One sample yielded the 28 T cell receptor beta chains listed below, sequenced in a study of Graves' ophthalmopathy and Graves' hyperthyroidism. Researchers took RNA transcripts and amplified TCR beta CDR3 regions from them. The first-round RT-PCR employed HTBI primers together with the Qiagen OneStep RT-PCR kit. A multiplex PCR was then performed as the second round. TCRdb re-analysed the multiplex PCR reads in MiXCR, keeping a single row per CDR3 protein. The data contain around 1,000,000 distinct CDR3 sequences, about two fifths of them singletons. Sequencing was done on a sample of peripheral blood or thyroid tissue (not recorded which). The receptors were sampled from an adult man with Graves' hyperthyroidism.

In this sample, this clonotype turned up a few times. The rearrangement links TRBV7-6 to TRBJ2-2; D call uncertain. The V gene's germline CDR1 is SGHVS and CDR2 FNYEAQ. The ends were cut back, 4 bases at V and 3 bases at J, with 9 bases in the middle. This CDR3 comprises 14 residues. CDR3 nucleotides: TGTGCCAGCAGCTCCACCGTGGACACCGGGGAGCTGTTTTTT. This translates into CASSSTVDTGELFF.

This clonotype has a count of ten or more. The rearrangement uses TRBV5-6 and TRBJ1-1; 7 bases line up with TRBD1. CDR3 length: 15 residues. Germline CDR1 reads SGHDT; CDR2 reads YYEEEE. Trimming removed 3 bases from V and 3 bases from J; junction bases left unmatched: 8. The CDR3 nucleotides are TGTGCCAGCAGCTACCGGACAGGATCCCACACTGAAGCTTTCTTT. Amino acids: CASSYRTGSHTEAFF.

J is TRBJ1-2 and V is TRBV7-2, with D possibly TRBD1 on 5 matching bases. Per the germline V gene, CDR1 is SGHTA and CDR2 is FQGNSA. The CDR3 sequence is 13 residues long. Trimming pared 5 bases from V and 12 bases from J, leaving 19 bases between. The CDR3 sequence: CASSAQGGGGNTF. CDR3 DNA: TGTGCCAGCAGCGCCCAGGGAGGCGGTGGAAACACCTTC.

With respect to this clonotype: One base away lies a much larger clone, so this may be a sequencing read error. This sequence joins TRBV7-2 and TRBJ2-7, with D tentatively TRBD1 (5 bases). CDR3 length: 15 amino acids. Germline-derived CDR1 and CDR2 are SGHTA and FQGNSA. The ends were cut back, 1 base at V and 3 bases at J, with 13 bases in the middle. CDR3: CASSLEDVGVYEQYF. CDR3 nucleotide sequence: TGTGCCAGCAGCTTAGAGGACGTAGGGGTCTACGAGCAGTACTTC.

This clonotype has a handful of counts. The chain recombines TRBV9 with TRBJ2-7; 9 nucleotides agree with TRBD1. The V segment lost 4 bases and the J segment 6 bases; nucleotides outside the gene matches: 14. The CDR3 contains 16 residues. Germline loops: CDR1 SGDLS, CDR2 YYNGEE. For the CDR3, the DNA is TGTGCCAGCAGCTCTACACCGGACAGGGGACAAGCCGAGCAGTACTTC. Its protein is CASSSTPDRGQAEQYF.

This clonotype has more than one count but fewer than ten. CDR3 in amino acids: CASSQGVPRNGYTF. The CDR3 nucleotides are TGTGCCAGCAGCCAAGGGGTTCCGAGGAATGGCTACACCTTC. The chain has TRBV3-1 and TRBJ1-2, with no clear D. The germline gives CDR1 LGHDT, CDR2 YNNKEL (reference sequence). The CDR3 runs to 14 residues. V was shortened by 1 base and J by 6 bases, with 12 bases between the two germline ends.

The table lists this clonotype with many counts. V and J are TRBV29-1 and TRBJ1-2; D is unclear. The CDR3 is made up of 12 amino acids. Trimming took 6 bases from V and 7 from J, leaving 15 bases between them. Germline CDR1 and CDR2: SQVTM and ANQGSEA. CDR3 in amino acids: CSVPSPSGGYTF. The CDR3, as DNA: TGCAGCGTCCCGAGCCCCAGCGGTGGCTACACCTTC. The whole variable domain, remainder taken from reference TRBV29-1 and TRBJ1-2, is SAVISQKPSRDICQRGTSLTIQCQVDSQVTMMFWYRQQPGQSLTLIATANQGSEATYESGFVIDKFPISRPNLTFSTLTVSNMSPEDSSIYLCSVPSPSGGYTFGSGTRLTVV.

This chain links TRBV7-9 with TRBJ2-5, with 8 bases matching TRBD2. V lost 6 bases, J lost 6 bases, and 18 bases stayed unmatched. The CDR3 sequence is 17 residues long. Germline lookup yields CDR1 SEHNR and CDR2 FQNEAQ (reference sequence). Here the CDR3 reads CASSSPEGRSGSKTQYF. CDR3 in DNA: TGTGCCAGCAGTTCGCCCGAGGGAAGGAGCGGGAGTAAGACCCAGTACTTC.

V and J are TRBV20-1 and TRBJ1-5, with TRBD1 identical over 8 bases. The CDR3 is made up of 17 amino acids. The germline V gene has CDR1 DFQATT and CDR2 SNEGSKA (reference sequence). The J segment lost 5 bases and the V segment lost 3 bases, leaving 15 bases of the junction unmatched. CDR3 residues: CSASRDPTGQGYQPQHF. The CDR3 bases are TGCAGTGCTAGCCGTGACCCCACTGGACAGGGATATCAGCCCCAGCATTTT.

Concerning this clonotype: This clone may be a read error of a much larger clone one base away. This chain uses TRBV12-3 or TRBV12-4 with TRBJ1-4, with TRBD1 matching over 9 bases. CDR3 length: 13 residues. V dropped 6 bases and J dropped 6; count of bases not matched to a gene: 2. This chain's CDR3 is CASSDRGYEKLFF. The CDR3 nucleotides are TGTGCCAGCAGCGACAGGGGGTATGAAAAACTGTTTTTT.

This chain uses TRBV6-2 or TRBV6-3 with TRBJ2-7, with D perhaps TRBD1 (5 bases). The germline gives CDR1 MNHEY, CDR2 SVGEGT. Trimming removed 4 bases from V and 9 bases from J, with 10 bases in between. The CDR3 has 11 residues. The CDR3 here is CASSSGLRQYF. DNA for the CDR3: TGTGCCAGCAGTTCAGGGTTAAGGCAGTACTTC.

This clonotype has a handful of counts. The chain recombines TRBV7-2 with TRBJ2-5; 7 positions agree with TRBD1. This CDR3 has 17 amino acids. V gave up 5 bases and J gave up 5 bases; unmatched junction bases: 17. The germline CDR1 and CDR2 sequences are SGHTA and FQGNSA. CDR3 residues: CASSPPGVGRGWETQYF. The CDR3 DNA reads as TGTGCCAGCAGCCCCCCAGGGGTGGGCAGGGGGTGGGAGACCCAGTACTTC. Variable domain in full (rest from reference TRBV7-2 and TRBJ2-5): GAGVSQSPSNKVTEKGKDVELRCDPISGHTALYWYRQSLGQGLEFLIYFQGNSAPDKSGLPSDRFSAERTGGSVSTLTIQRTQQEDSAVYLCASSPPGVGRGWETQYFGPGTRLLVL.

This clonotype was counted many times. The V call is TRBV2, the J call TRBJ2-2; D is perhaps TRBD1 (6 bases). CDR1 and CDR2 from the germline V gene are SNHLY and FYNNEI. Trimming removed 7 bases at V and 4 bases at J, with 16 bases between. CDR3 length: 15 residues. In nucleotides, the CDR3 is TGTGCCAGCACCCAAGAGCACAGGGTCACCGGGGAGCTGTTTTTT. Protein sequence: CASTQEHRVTGELFF.

Many counts were recorded for this clonotype. The chain couples TRBV12-3 or TRBV12-4 to TRBJ2-5; 7 nucleotides match TRBD2. The CDR3 extends over 14 amino acids. J gave up 0 bases and V 3 bases, and 1 base lay outside the gene matches. The CDR3 DNA sequence: TGTGCCAGCAGTTTGGGACTAAACCAAGAGACCCAGTACTTC. Its protein is CASSLGLNQETQYF.

V gene TRBV29-1 combines with J gene TRBJ1-3; 8 bases line up with TRBD1. J was trimmed by 4 bases and V by 3 bases; bases with no gene match: 5. The germline gives CDR1 SQVTM, CDR2 ANQGSEA. This CDR3 is built from 14 residues. The CDR3 region has the DNA TGCAGCGTTGAGGGCAGGGGGCTCGGAAACACCATATATTTT. Translating gives CSVEGRGLGNTIYF.

At least ten counts were recorded for this clonotype. The chain carries TRBV7-9 and TRBJ2-7; 7 nucleotides line up with TRBD2. This CDR3 is built from 14 residues. Germline lookup yields CDR1 SEHNR and CDR2 FQNEAQ (reference sequence). J was trimmed by 5 bases and V by 4 bases; bases with no gene match: 8. CDR3 DNA: TGTGCCAGCAGCTCCCCGGGGAGGGGACACGAGCAGTACTTC. It is translated as CASSSPGRGHEQYF.

Ten or more counts support this clonotype. The gene calls are TRBV5-6 and TRBJ1-1, with a possible D match to TRBD1 (5 bases). This CDR3 has 14 amino acids. The V and J ends lost 1 base and 3 bases respectively, with 10 bases between them. Germline CDR1 reads SGHDT; CDR2 reads YYEEEE. The CDR3 coding sequence is TGTGCCAGCAGCTTGCTGGGGCAGTACACTGAAGCTTTCTTT. Amino acids: CASSLLGQYTEAFF.

This clonotype was seen only a few times. The rearrangement uses TRBV7-9 and TRBJ2-7, with TRBD2 matching 7 bases. After removal of 1 base from V and 2 bases from J, the junction contained 5 bases not matched to a gene. This CDR3 spans 15 amino acids. The germline V gene encodes CDR1 SEHNR and CDR2 FQNEAQ (reference sequence). The CDR3 DNA reads as TGTGCCAGCAGCTTAGATGGGGGAGGGCCCTACGAGCAGTACTTC. Its translation is CASSLDGGGPYEQYF.

This clonotype has just a few counts. J is TRBJ2-2 and V is TRBV19; 12 positions match TRBD2. In germline, CDR1 is LNHDA, CDR2 SQIVND (reference sequence). The CDR3 contains 16 residues. J was trimmed by 7 bases and V by 3 bases; bases with no gene match: 6. The CDR3 bases are TGTGCCAGTAGTATTGGAGGACTAGCGGGAATCGGGGAGCTGTTTTTT. This translates into CASSIGGLAGIGELFF.

The V and J genes are TRBV29-1 and TRBJ1-1; D unresolved. The CDR3 is made up of 15 amino acids. V was cut by 0 bases and J by 2 bases, with 13 bases left in between. Germline CDR1 is SQVTM and CDR2 is ANQGSEA. The CDR3 reads CSVEDREANNTEAFF. The CDR3 coding sequence is TGCAGCGTTGAAGATCGGGAAGCCAACAACACTGAAGCTTTCTTT.

Notes on this clonotype: This may come from a read error, since a much larger clone is one base off. The chain carries TRBV20-1 and TRBJ1-1; a weak D match, TRBD1 (5 bases). The CDR3 is made up of 16 amino acids. Looked up from germline, CDR1 is DFQATT and CDR2 is SNEGSKA (reference sequence). Trimming shortened V by 8 bases and J by 1 base, and 23 bases separated the two germline ends. This chain's CDR3 is CSPRSMAGPWNTEAFF. In DNA form, the CDR3 reads TGCAGTCCCAGGTCCATGGCGGGGCCTTGGAACACTGAAGCTTTCTTT.

The chain carries TRBV7-2 and TRBJ1-4, with 10 positions matching TRBD1. The V segment lost 1 base and the J segment 7 bases; nucleotides outside the gene matches: 6. The germline V gene has CDR1 SGHTA and CDR2 FQGNSA. CDR3 length: 16 amino acids. In DNA, the CDR3 is TGTGCCAGCAGCTTAGGGACAGGGGGGGCCGGTGAAAAACTGTTTTTT. This sequence encodes CASSLGTGGAGEKLFF. The variable domain in full, completed from reference TRBV7-2 and TRBJ1-4, reads GAGVSQSPSNKVTEKGKDVELRCDPISGHTALYWYRQSLGQGLEFLIYFQGNSAPDKSGLPSDRFSAERTGGSVSTLTIQRTQQEDSAVYLCASSLGTGGAGEKLFFGSGTQLSVL.

The V call is TRBV13, the J call TRBJ2-7; tentatively, D is TRBD2 (6 bases). The germline V gene encodes CDR1 PRHDT and CDR2 FYEKMQ (reference sequence). With 7 bases removed from V and 5 bases from J, the gap between germline ends came to 15 bases. This CDR3 is built from 13 residues. The CDR3 here is CASKQGGRDEQYF. The CDR3 DNA is TGTGCCAGCAAGCAGGGAGGTCGGGACGAGCAGTACTTC.

With respect to this clonotype: Since the CDR3 does not end with the conserved phenylalanine or tryptophan, this likely comes from a read error. The chain is built from TRBV7-4 and TRBJ2-5; 8 bases match TRBD1. This CDR3 contains 18 residues. V shed 4 bases, J shed 2 bases, and the junction held 15 bases outside the gene matches. Per germline, CDR1 SGHVT and CDR2 SQSDAQ. In DNA, the CDR3 is TGTGCCAGCAGCTCTCAATGGTGGTTGGGACAGGATCAAGAGACCCAGTACATC. Its protein product is CASSSQWWLGQDQETQYI.

This chain connects TRBV9 to TRBJ1-6; perhaps TRBD1 as D (5 bases). This CDR3 contains 17 residues. Trimming took off 4 bases at V and 9 bases at J, with 23 bases between the two ends. Germline V CDR1 and CDR2: SGDLS, YYNGEE. The CDR3 loop is CASSQRYWGRSLSPLHF. CDR3 nucleotides: TGTGCCAGCAGCCAAAGGTATTGGGGCAGATCACTTTCACCCCTCCACTTT.

The chain uses TRBV10-3 and TRBJ1-1; D unclear. Germline CDR1 is ENHRY and CDR2 is SYGVKD. V lost 6 bases and J 4 bases, leaving 9 bases between the germline ends. The CDR3 is 12 amino acids. The CDR3 spells CAIRAGPTEAFF. CDR3 sequence (DNA): TGTGCCATCAGAGCGGGCCCCACTGAAGCTTTCTTT.

In its sample, this clonotype was seen many times. This sequence joins TRBV19 and TRBJ1-1, with no clear D. The germline V gene has CDR1 LNHDA and CDR2 SQIVND (reference sequence). There are 12 residues in the CDR3. Trimming stripped 6 bases from V and 4 bases from J, with 9 bases between. CDR3 protein: CASRTGGTEAFF. The CDR3 region has the DNA TGTGCCAGTAGAACGGGTGGCACTGAAGCTTTCTTT.

Many counts were recorded for this clonotype. Written as DNA, the CDR3 is TGTGCCAGTAGTATAATACGGGGGAATCAGCCCCAGCATTTT. Amino acid sequence: CASSIIRGNQPQHF. This chain joins TRBV19 and TRBJ1-5; perhaps TRBD1 as D (5 bases). V was shortened by 2 bases and J by 4 bases, with 9 bases between the two germline ends. Germline CDR1 is LNHDA and CDR2 is SQIVND (reference sequence). The CDR3 totals 14 residues.